This T cell receptor beta chain was sequenced in a study of cytomegalovirus exposure and HLA in healthy donors. The protocol was immunoSEQ multiplex PCR, while the TCRdb copy is restricted to in-frame clones and leaves out a portion. The sample shows approximately 53,000 clones, 92% of them seen only once. This CDR3 comprises 16 residues. The junction had 12 bases not matched to a gene; V was cut back by 3 bases and J by 6 bases. The germline gives CDR1 SEHNR, CDR2 FQNEAQ (reference sequence). The sequencing sample was made of PBMCs. This sequence was found in a man aged 18-30 years in good health and CMV-seronegative. The chain has TRBV7-9 and TRBJ1-2, with TRBD1 matching 8 bases. CDR3: CASSFSRAGGADGYTF. CDR3 bases: TGTGCCAGCAGCTTTAGTCGGGCAGGGGGCGCCGATGGCTACACCTTC.